The subject of this entry is one T cell receptor beta chain. The antigen remains unidentified. This sample is part of a study of cytomegalovirus exposure and HLA in healthy donors. Overall study findings and caveats: Despite most TCR sequences being rare, some public TCRs occurred in many donors. Likely technical artifact: a cluster of highly shared sequence variants. Using a false discovery rate of 0.05, a later analysis showed that some 16,000 TCR beta sequences were associated with HLA alleles.

PCR was performed using 60 Vbeta and 13 Jbeta primers. The repertoire was sequenced with immunoSEQ multiplex PCR; TCRdb's copy has only in-frame clones and lacks some. This sample has roughly 98,000 clones, with more than 55% found just once. The CDR3 contains 14 residues. CDR1 and CDR2 from the germline V gene are SNHLY and FYNNEI. V was pared by 2 bases and J by 2 bases, with 7 bases between. The rearrangement uses TRBV2 and TRBJ1-5; TRBD1 is a possible D gene (5 bases). The sequence was collected from a woman in her 30s in good health and CMV-seropositive. Sequencing was done on a sample of PBMCs. The CDR3 DNA follows: TGTGCCAGCAGTGAACAGGGTGGCAATCAGCCCCAGCATTTT. Protein: CASSEQGGNQPQHF.